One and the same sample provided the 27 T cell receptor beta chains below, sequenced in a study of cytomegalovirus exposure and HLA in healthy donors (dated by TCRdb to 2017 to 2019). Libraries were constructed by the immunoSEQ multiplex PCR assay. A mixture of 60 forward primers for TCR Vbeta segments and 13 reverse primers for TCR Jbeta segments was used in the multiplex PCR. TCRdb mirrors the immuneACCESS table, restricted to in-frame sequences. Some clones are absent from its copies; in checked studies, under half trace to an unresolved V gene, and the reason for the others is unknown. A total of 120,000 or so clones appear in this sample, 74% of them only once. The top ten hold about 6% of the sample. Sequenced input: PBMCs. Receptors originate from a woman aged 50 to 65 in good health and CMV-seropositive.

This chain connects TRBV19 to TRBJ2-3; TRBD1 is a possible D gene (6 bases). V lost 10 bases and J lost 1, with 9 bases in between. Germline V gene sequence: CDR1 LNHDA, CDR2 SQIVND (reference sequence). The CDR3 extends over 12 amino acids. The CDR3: CATEGGTDTQYF. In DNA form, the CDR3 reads TGTGCCACCGAGGGGGGCACAGATACGCAGTATTTT. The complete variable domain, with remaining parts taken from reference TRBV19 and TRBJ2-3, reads DGGITQSPKYLFRKEGQNVTLSCEQNLNHDAMYWYRQDPGQGLRLIYYSQIVNDFQKGDIAEGYSVSREKKESFPLTVTSAQKNPTAFYLCATEGGTDTQYFGPGTRLTVL.

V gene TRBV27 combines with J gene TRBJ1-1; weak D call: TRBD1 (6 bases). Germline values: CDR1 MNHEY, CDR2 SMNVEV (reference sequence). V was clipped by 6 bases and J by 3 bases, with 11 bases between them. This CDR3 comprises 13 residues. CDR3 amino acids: CASRWTEHTEAFF. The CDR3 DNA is TGTGCCAGCAGGTGGACAGAGCACACTGAAGCTTTCTTT.

CDR3 residues: CSGTGESYEQYF. In nucleotides, the CDR3 is TGCAGCGGGACAGGGGAGTCCTACGAGCAGTACTTC. This sequence joins TRBV29-1 and TRBJ2-7, with 9 bases aligning to TRBD1. The V and J ends lost 7 bases and 1 base, in that order; junction bases with no gene match: 2. Germline CDR1 SQVTM, CDR2 ANQGSEA. This CDR3 spans 12 amino acids.

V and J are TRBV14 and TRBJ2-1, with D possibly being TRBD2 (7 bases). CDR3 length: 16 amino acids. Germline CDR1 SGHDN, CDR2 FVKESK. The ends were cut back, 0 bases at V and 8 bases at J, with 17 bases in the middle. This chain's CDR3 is CASSQEGGRTNDEQFF. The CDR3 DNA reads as TGTGCCAGCAGCCAAGAGGGGGGGCGGACTAACGATGAGCAGTTCTTC.

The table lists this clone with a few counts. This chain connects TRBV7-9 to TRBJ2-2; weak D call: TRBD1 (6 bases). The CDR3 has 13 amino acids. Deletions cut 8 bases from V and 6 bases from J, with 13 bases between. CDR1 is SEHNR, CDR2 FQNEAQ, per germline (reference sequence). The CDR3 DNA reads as TGTGCCAGCCGGAACAGGGAACCCGGGGAGCTGTTTTTT. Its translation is CASRNREPGELFF.

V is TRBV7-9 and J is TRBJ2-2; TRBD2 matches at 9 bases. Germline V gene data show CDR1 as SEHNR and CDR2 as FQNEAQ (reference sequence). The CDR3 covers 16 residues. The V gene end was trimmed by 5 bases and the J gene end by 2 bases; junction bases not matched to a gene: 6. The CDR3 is CASSLGAGGNTGELFF. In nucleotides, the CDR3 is TGTGCCAGCAGCCTTGGAGCGGGGGGAAACACCGGGGAGCTGTTTTTT.

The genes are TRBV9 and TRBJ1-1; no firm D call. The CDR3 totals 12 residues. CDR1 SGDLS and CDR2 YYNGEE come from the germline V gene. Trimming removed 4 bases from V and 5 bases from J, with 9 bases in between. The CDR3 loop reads CASSPLQTEAFF. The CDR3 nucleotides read TGTGCCAGCAGCCCCCTCCAGACTGAAGCTTTCTTT.

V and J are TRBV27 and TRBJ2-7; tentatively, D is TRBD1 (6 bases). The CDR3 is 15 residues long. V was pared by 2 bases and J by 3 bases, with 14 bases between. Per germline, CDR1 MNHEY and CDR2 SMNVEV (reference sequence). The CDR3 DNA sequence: TGTGCCAGCAGTTTAAAGGCTGGGGGCATCTACGAGCAGTACTTC. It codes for CASSLKAGGIYEQYF.

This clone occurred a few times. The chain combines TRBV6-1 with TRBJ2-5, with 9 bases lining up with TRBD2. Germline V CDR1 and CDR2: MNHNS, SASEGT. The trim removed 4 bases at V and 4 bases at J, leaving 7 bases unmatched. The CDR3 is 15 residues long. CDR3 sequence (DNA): TGTGCCAGCAGTGTGGCGGGGGGGCCAGGAGAGACCCAGTACTTC. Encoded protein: CASSVAGGPGETQYF.

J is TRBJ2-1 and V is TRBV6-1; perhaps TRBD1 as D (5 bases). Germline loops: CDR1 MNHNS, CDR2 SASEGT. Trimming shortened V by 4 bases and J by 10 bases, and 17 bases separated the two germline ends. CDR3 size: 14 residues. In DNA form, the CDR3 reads TGTGCCAGCAGTGTTCGCAGGGCCCTGCTCGAGCAGTTCTTC. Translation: CASSVRRALLEQFF.

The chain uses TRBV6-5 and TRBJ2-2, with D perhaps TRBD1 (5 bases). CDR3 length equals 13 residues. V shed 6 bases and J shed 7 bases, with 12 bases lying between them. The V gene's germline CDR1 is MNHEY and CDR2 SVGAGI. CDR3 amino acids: CASSRVEGGELFF. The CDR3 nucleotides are TGTGCCAGCAGCAGGGTCGAAGGCGGGGAGCTGTTTTTT.

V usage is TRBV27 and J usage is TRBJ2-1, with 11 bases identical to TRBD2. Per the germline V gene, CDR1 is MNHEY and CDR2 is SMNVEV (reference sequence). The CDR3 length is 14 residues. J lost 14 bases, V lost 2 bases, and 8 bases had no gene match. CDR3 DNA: TGTGCCAGCAGTTTAACTAGCGGGGGCCCTAGGGAGTTCTTC. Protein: CASSLTSGGPREFF.

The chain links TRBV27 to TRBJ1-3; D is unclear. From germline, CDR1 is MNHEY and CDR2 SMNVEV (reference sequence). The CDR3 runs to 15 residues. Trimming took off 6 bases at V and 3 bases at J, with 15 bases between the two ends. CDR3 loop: CASRPNPGGGNTIYF. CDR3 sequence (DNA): TGTGCCAGCAGACCTAACCCCGGAGGTGGAAACACCATATATTTT.

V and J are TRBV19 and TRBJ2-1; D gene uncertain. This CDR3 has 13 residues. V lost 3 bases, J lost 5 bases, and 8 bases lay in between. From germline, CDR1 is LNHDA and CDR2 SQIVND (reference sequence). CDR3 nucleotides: TGTGCCAGTAGTATCAGTCTTAACAATGAGCAGTTCTTC. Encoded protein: CASSISLNNEQFF.

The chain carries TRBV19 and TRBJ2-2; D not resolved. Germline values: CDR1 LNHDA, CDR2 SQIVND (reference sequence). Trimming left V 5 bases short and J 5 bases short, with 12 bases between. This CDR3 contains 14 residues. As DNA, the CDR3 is TGTGCCAGTAGTCCCAATTACGGGACCGGGGAGCTGTTTTTT. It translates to CASSPNYGTGELFF.

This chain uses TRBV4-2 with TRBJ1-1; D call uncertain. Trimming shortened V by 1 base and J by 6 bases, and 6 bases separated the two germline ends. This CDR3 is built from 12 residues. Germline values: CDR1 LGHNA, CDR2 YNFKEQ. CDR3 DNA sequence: TGTGCCAGCAGCCAAGGGAGGGCTGAAGCTTTCTTT. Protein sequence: CASSQGRAEAFF.

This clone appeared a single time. The CDR3 sequence: CSVGTGQDNSPLHF. CDR3 bases: TGCAGCGTAGGTACTGGACAGGACAATTCACCCCTCCACTTT. The chain combines TRBV29-1 with TRBJ1-6; 7 bases agree with TRBD1. V shed 6 bases, J shed 7 bases, and the junction held 9 bases outside the gene matches. The CDR3 sequence is 14 residues long. The germline V gene has CDR1 SQVTM and CDR2 ANQGSEA.

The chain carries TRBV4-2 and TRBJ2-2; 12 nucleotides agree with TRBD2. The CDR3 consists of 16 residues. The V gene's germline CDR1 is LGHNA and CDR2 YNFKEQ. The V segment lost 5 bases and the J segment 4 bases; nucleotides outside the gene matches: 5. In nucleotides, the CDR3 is TGTGCCAGCAGCAAAACTAGCGGGGGGCGCACCGGGGAGCTGTTTTTT. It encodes CASSKTSGGRTGELFF.

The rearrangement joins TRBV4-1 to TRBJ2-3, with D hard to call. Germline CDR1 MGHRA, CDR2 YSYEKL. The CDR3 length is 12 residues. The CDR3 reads CATKTSTDTQYF. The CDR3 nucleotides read TGCGCTACTAAGACCAGCACAGATACGCAGTATTTT.

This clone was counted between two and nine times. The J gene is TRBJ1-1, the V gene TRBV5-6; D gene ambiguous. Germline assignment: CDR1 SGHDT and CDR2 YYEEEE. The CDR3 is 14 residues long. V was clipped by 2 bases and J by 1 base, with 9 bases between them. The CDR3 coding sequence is TGTGCCAGCAGCTTCGAGGGCCAGAACACTGAAGCTTTCTTT. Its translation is CASSFEGQNTEAFF.

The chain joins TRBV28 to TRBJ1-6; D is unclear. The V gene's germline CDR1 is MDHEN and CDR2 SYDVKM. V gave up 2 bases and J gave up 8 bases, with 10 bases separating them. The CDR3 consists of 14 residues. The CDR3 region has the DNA TGTGCCAGCAGTTTAACCGGGGATGATTCACCCCTCCACTTT. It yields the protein CASSLTGDDSPLHF.

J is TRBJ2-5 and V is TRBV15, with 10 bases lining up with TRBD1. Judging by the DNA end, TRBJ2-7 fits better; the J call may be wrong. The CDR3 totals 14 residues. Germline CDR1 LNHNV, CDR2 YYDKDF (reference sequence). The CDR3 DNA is TGTGCCACCAGCGCAGGACAGGGGGGACTCGAGCAGTACTTC. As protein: CATSAGQGGLEQYF.

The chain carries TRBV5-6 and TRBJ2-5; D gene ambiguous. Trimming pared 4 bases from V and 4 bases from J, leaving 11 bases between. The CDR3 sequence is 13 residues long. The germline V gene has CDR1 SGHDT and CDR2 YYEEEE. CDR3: CASSLSMRETQYF. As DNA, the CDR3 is TGTGCCAGCAGCCTCTCAATGCGAGAGACCCAGTACTTC.

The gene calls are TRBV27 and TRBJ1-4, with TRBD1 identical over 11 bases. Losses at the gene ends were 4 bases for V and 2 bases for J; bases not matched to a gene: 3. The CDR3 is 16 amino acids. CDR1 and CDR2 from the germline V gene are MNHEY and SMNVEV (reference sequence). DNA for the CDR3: TGTGCCAGCAGTTCGGGACAGGGGGTCACTAATGAAAAACTGTTTTTT. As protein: CASSSGQGVTNEKLFF.

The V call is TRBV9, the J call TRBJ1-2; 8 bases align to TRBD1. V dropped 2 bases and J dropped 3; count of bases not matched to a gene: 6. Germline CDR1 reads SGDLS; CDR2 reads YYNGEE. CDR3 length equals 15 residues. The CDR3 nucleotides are TGTGCCAGCAGCGTGGGGGACAGGCGCGACTATGGCTACACCTTC. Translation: CASSVGDRRDYGYTF. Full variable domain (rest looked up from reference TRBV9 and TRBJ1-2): DSGVTQTPKHLITATGQRVTLRCSPRSGDLSVYWYQQSLDQGLQFLIQYYNGEERAKGNILERFSAQQFPDLHSELNLSSLELGDSALYFCASSVGDRRDYGYTFGSGTRLTVV.

The CDR3 bases are TGTGCCAGCAGCCGACGGGACACATTATACGAGCAGTACTTC. It yields the protein CASSRRDTLYEQYF. V gene TRBV6-5 combines with J gene TRBJ2-7; weak D call: TRBD1 (6 bases). Trimming shortened V by 6 bases and J by 4 bases, and 16 bases separated the two germline ends. Germline V gene lookup returns CDR1 MNHEY and CDR2 SVGAGI. The CDR3 runs to 14 residues.

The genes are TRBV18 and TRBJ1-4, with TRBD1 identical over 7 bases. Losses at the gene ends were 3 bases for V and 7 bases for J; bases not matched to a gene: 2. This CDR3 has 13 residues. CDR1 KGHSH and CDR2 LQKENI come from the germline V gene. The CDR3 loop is CASSPTGSEKLFF. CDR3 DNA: TGTGCCAGCTCACCGACAGGGAGTGAAAAACTGTTTTTT. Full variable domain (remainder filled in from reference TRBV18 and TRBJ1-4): NAGVMQNPRHLVRRRGQEARLRCSPMKGHSHVYWYRQLPEEGLKFMVYLQKENIIDESGMPKERFSAEFPKEGPSILRIQQVVRGDSAAYFCASSPTGSEKLFFGSGTQLSVL.